The entry that follows covers one T cell receptor beta chain sequence. The antigen is undetermined. TCRdb's copy holds only in-frame clones and misses some; the assay was immunoSEQ multiplex PCR. The sample contains roughly 77,000 clones, approximately 92% of which appear only once. The data originate from a study of T cell responses to AZD1222 COVID-19 vaccine. Study-level results: Repertoire sampling occurred only after the peak T cell response.

Trimming took off 0 bases at V and 4 bases at J, with 9 bases between the two ends. The CDR3 covers 15 residues. CDR1 and CDR2 (germline): LNHNV, YYDKDF (reference sequence). The starting material was peripheral blood, obtained 28 days after the second AZD1222 dose. This chain connects TRBV15 to TRBJ2-2, with unresolved D. The sequence derives from an adult who received the AZD1222 COVID-19 vaccine. CDR3 nucleotides: TGTGCCACCAGCAGAGATCGCATCTCCACCGGGGAGCTGTTTTTT. Translated, it gives CATSRDRISTGELFF.